This paragraph reports one TCR beta chain. Unmatched junction bases numbered 4, after V lost 3 bases and J lost 5 bases. CDR3 size: 15 residues. Germline V gene lookup returns CDR1 SGHDT and CDR2 YYEEEE. The sample is drawn from a study of shared clonotypes between healthy human individuals. Each subset's genomic DNA was split evenly across several immunoSEQ plates. The table came from immunoSEQ multiplex PCR; TCRdb's copy has only in-frame clones and leaves some out. The data hold around 440,000 clones, with around 77% observed a single time. The chain has TRBV5-6 and TRBJ2-1; 11 nucleotides align to TRBD2. This receptor was identified in a woman in her forties in good health. Some clones in this sample may be carry-over from other donors' samples. Sequencing was performed on PBMCs. CDR3 nucleotide sequence: TGTGCCAGCAGCTACGTTAGCGGGAGGGACAATGAGCAGTTCTTC. As protein: CASSYVSGRDNEQFF.